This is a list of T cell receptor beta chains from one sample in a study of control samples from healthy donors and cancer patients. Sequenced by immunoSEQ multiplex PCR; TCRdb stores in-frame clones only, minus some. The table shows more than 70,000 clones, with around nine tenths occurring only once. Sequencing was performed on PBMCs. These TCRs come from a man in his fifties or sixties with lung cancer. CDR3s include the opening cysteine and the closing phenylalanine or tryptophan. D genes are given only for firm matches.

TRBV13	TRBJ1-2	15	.	TGTGCCAGCCAGAGGGGCGGAGCCTCTAACTATGGCTACACCTTC	CASQRGGASNYGYTF
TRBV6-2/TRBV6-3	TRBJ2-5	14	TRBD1	TGTGCCAGCAGTTATACAGGGGTCCGAGAGACCCAGTACTTC	CASSYTGVRETQYF
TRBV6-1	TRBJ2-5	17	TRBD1	TGTGCCAGCAGTGGGACAGGGGGGTCGGCGCGTCAAGAGACCCAGTACTTC	CASSGTGGSARQETQYF
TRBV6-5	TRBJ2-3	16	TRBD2	TGTGCCAGCAGTTCTCGTAGCGGGGGGGCCTCAGATACGCAGTATTTT	CASSSRSGGASDTQYF
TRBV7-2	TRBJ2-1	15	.	TGTGCCAGCCAGTTGGTGGGCCTAGCAGGCGATGAGCAGTTCTTC	CASQLVGLAGDEQFF
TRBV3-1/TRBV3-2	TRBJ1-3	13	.	TGTGCCAGCAGCCCCTTGACCCTTAACACCATATATTTT	CASSPLTLNTIYF
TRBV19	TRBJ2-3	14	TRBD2	TGTGCCAGTAGTATGGGACTAGGTACAGATACGCAGTATTTT	CASSMGLGTDTQYF
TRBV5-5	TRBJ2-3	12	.	TGTGCCAGCAGCTTTACGACGGATACGCAGTATTTT	CASSFTTDTQYF
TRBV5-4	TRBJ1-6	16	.	TGTGCCAGCAGCATAGGACTGGGCCGAGATAATTCACCCCTCCACTTT	CASSIGLGRDNSPLHF
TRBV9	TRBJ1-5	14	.	TGTGCCACCATTGAGGTGGGGAGCAATCAGCCCCAGCATTTT	CATIEVGSNQPQHF
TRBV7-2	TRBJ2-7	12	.	TGTGCCAGCAGTTTTAGTCCCGTCGAGCAGTACTTC	CASSFSPVEQYF
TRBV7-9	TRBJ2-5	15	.	TGTGCCAGCAGCCCTGGGACCTACAATCGGGAGACCCAGTACTTC	CASSPGTYNRETQYF
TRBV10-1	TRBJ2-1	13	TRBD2	TGCGCCAGCAGTGTGGGGGGGAGCGCTGAGCAGTTCTTC	CASSVGGSAEQFF
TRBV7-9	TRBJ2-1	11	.	TGTGCCAGCAGGGGTGGGGTTGAGCAGTTCTTC	CASRGGVEQFF
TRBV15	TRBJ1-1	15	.	TGTGCCACCAGCAGACAAAAGGGGGGTAGGACTGAAGCTTTCTTT	CATSRQKGGRTEAFF
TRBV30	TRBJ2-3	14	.	TGTGCCTGGACAAAGGGGATTCCCACAGATACGCAGTATTTT	CAWTKGIPTDTQYF
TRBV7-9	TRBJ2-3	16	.	TGTGCCAGCAGCTTAGAGGAATTTTCTAGCACAGATACGCAGTATTTT	CASSLEEFSSTDTQYF
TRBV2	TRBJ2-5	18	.	TGTGCCAGCAGTCCTGGGTCCATTGGCGGGGGCCCAAAAGAGACCCAGTACTTC	CASSPGSIGGGPKETQYF
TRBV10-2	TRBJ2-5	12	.	TGCGCCAGCAGTACGTCAGGGGTGGGCCAGTACTTC	CASSTSGVGQYF
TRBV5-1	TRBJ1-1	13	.	TGCGCCAGCAGCCTCCAGGCGAACACTGAAGCTTTCTTT	CASSLQANTEAFF
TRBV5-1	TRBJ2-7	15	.	TGCGCCAGCAGCTTGGGATGGGGGCCGACCCACGAGCAGTACTTC	CASSLGWGPTHEQYF
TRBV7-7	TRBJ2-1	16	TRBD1	TGTGCCAGCAGCTTAGACGGGACAGGGAGATACAATGAGCAGTTCTTC	CASSLDGTGRYNEQFF